These 19 T cell receptor beta chains share one sample of origin, sequenced in a study of blood T cell repertoires in COVID-19. The assay was immunoSEQ multiplex PCR, and TCRdb's table has in-frame clones only and misses some. The profile shows approximately 200,000 clones, over 70% of them singletons. The sequencing input was peripheral blood. The source is a man aged 55 to 69 with active or convalescent COVID-19.

The CDR3 coding sequence is TGTGCCAGCAGCCCGGGACTAGCGGGAGGCGTTAGGCGACCCGGGGAGCTGTTTTTT. Translated: CASSPGLAGGVRRPGELFF. The chain couples TRBV13 to TRBJ2-2; 15 nucleotides agree with TRBD2. The ends lost 5 bases at V and 6 bases at J; junction bases unmatched: 13. The CDR3 sequence is 19 residues long. Germline V gives CDR1 PRHDT, CDR2 FYEKMQ (reference sequence).

The chain recombines TRBV11-1 with TRBJ2-7; D may be TRBD1 (5 bases). Germline-derived CDR1 and CDR2 are SGHAT and FQDESV (reference sequence). Between the trimmed V and J ends, which lost 7 bases and 3 bases, there was a span of 16 bases. This CDR3 is 14 amino acids long. The CDR3 region has the DNA TGTGCCAGCACCCCGGCGGCAGGGTTCTACGAGCAGTACTTC. Its translation: CASTPAAGFYEQYF.

CDR3 sequence: CASSPRGELGLWQYF. The CDR3 DNA sequence: TGCGCCAGCAGCCCCCGGGGGGAACTGGGGTTGTGGCAGTACTTC. The chain combines TRBV5-1 with TRBJ2-5, with 7 nucleotides matching TRBD2. Germline V CDR1 and CDR2: SGHRS, YFSETQ. The length of the CDR3 is 15 residues. V shed 4 bases and J 11 bases; nucleotides not matched to a gene: 17. Looking up the rest from reference TRBV5-1 and TRBJ2-5 gives the full variable domain: KAGVTQTPRYLIKTRGQQVTLSCSPISGHRSVSWYQQTPGQGLQFLFEYFSETQRNKGNFPGRFSGRQFSNSRSEMNVSTLELGDSALYLCASSPRGELGLWQYFGPGTRLLVL.

The rearrangement uses TRBV28 and TRBJ2-7; 12 bases match TRBD2. Germline CDR1 is MDHEN and CDR2 is SYDVKM. The CDR3 extends over 13 amino acids. After removal of 7 bases from V and 12 bases from J, the junction contained 10 bases not matched to a gene. The CDR3: CASTSGLAGLPYF. In DNA, the CDR3 is TGTGCCAGCACCAGCGGACTAGCGGGACTCCCGTACTTC. The full variable domain, completed using reference TRBV28 and TRBJ2-7, is DVKVTQSSRYLVKRTGEKVFLECVQDMDHENMFWYRQDPGLGLRLIYFSYDVKMKEKGDIPEGYSVSREKKERFSLILESASTNQTSMYLCASTSGLAGLPYFGPGTRLTVT.

J is TRBJ2-1 and V is TRBV10-3; 10 positions agree with TRBD1. Germline trimming cut 8 bases from V and 8 bases from J; bases unmatched to any gene: 9. CDR1 and CDR2 from the germline V gene are ENHRY and SYGVKD. The CDR3 has 14 residues. The CDR3 sequence is CAIGWDRGGDEQFF. The DNA for the CDR3 is TGTGCCATCGGGTGGGACAGGGGAGGTGATGAGCAGTTCTTC.

V gene TRBV7-9 combines with J gene TRBJ2-1; TRBD2 agrees at 8 bases. Unmatched junction bases numbered 9, after V lost 3 bases and J lost 5 bases. Germline V gene lookup returns CDR1 SEHNR and CDR2 FQNEAQ (reference sequence). The CDR3 length is 16 residues. The CDR3 here is CASSFPESGSDNEQFF. The CDR3, as DNA: TGTGCCAGCAGCTTCCCGGAGAGCGGGAGCGACAATGAGCAGTTCTTC.

This chain joins TRBV5-1 and TRBJ2-7; 9 bases are shared with TRBD2. CDR1 is SGHRS, CDR2 YFSETQ, per germline. V trimming: 4 bases; J trimming: 6 bases; junction bases outside the gene matches: 11. This CDR3 region has 15 residues. The CDR3 protein is CASSTFPGLAFEQYF. The CDR3 DNA sequence: TGCGCCAGCAGCACCTTCCCGGGACTAGCATTCGAGCAGTACTTC.

The rearrangement joins TRBV28 to TRBJ2-7, with 11 bases that match TRBD2. The CDR3 loop spans 15 amino acids. V was clipped by 6 bases and J by 0 bases; unmatched bases: 4. In germline, CDR1 is MDHEN, CDR2 SYDVKM. CDR3 coding DNA: TGTGCCAGCAGACCTAGCGGGAGGAGCTCCTACGAGCAGTACTTC. Translating gives CASRPSGRSSYEQYF.

The V gene is TRBV2, the J gene TRBJ1-5, with D perhaps matching TRBD1 (6 bases). In germline, CDR1 is SNHLY, CDR2 FYNNEI. The CDR3 is made up of 15 amino acids. V was trimmed by 6 bases and J by 4 bases, leaving 16 bases between them. This CDR3 reads CASRLQGQSNQPQHF. CDR3 coding DNA: TGTGCCAGCAGATTACAGGGTCAGTCTAATCAGCCCCAGCATTTT. The full variable domain, completed using reference TRBV2 and TRBJ1-5, is EPEVTQTPSHQVTQMGQEVILRCVPISNHLYFYWYRQILGQKVEFLVSFYNNEISEKSEIFDDQFSVERPDGSNFTLKIRSTKLEDSAMYFCASRLQGQSNQPQHFGDGTRLSIL.

The gene calls are TRBV5-1 and TRBJ2-7, with TRBD1 identical over 7 bases. The CDR3 extends over 15 amino acids. The V gene's germline CDR1 is SGHRS and CDR2 YFSETQ. J lost 2 bases, V lost 5 bases, and 10 bases had no gene match. CDR3 coding DNA: TGCGCCAGCAGTTCCGGGACAGACCTTACCTACGAGCAGTACTTC. Encoded protein: CASSSGTDLTYEQYF.

The rearrangement links TRBV7-3 to TRBJ2-3; D ambiguous. CDR1 SGHTA and CDR2 FQGTGA come from the germline V gene. The CDR3 is made up of 11 amino acids. The V end lost 8 bases, the J end lost 4 bases, and 7 bases lay between the germline ends. CDR3 protein: CASAGADTQYF. The CDR3 DNA reads as TGTGCCAGCGCTGGAGCAGATACGCAGTATTTT.

The genes are TRBV19 and TRBJ1-6; the D is unclear. The germline V and J ends were trimmed by 3 bases and 6 bases, with 9 bases remaining between them. The CDR3 sequence is 14 residues long. The germline CDR1 and CDR2 sequences are LNHDA and SQIVND (reference sequence). CDR3 amino acids: CASSMQVSNSPLHF. CDR3 in DNA: TGTGCCAGTAGTATGCAGGTCTCTAATTCACCCCTCCACTTT.

CDR3 in amino acids: CASSENLASPTGELFF. As DNA, the CDR3 is TGTGCCAGCAGCGAGAACCTAGCGAGCCCCACCGGGGAGCTGTTTTTT. The V and J genes are TRBV9 and TRBJ2-2; a possible D gene is TRBD2 (6 bases). The CDR3 runs to 16 residues. The ends were cut back, 3 bases at V and 4 bases at J, with 16 bases in the middle. Germline-derived CDR1 and CDR2 are SGDLS and YYNGEE. Full variable domain (rest looked up from reference TRBV9 and TRBJ2-2): DSGVTQTPKHLITATGQRVTLRCSPRSGDLSVYWYQQSLDQGLQFLIQYYNGEERAKGNILERFSAQQFPDLHSELNLSSLELGDSALYFCASSENLASPTGELFFGEGSRLTVL.

Note on this clone: Other nucleotide sequences from this sample produce the same CDR3. V is TRBV5-1 and J is TRBJ2-2; 8 bases agree with TRBD1. After removal of 4 bases from V and 2 bases from J, the junction contained 4 bases not matched to a gene. The CDR3 is 15 amino acids. The germline V gene has CDR1 SGHRS and CDR2 YFSETQ. The CDR3 is CASSHGTGNTGELFF. In DNA form, the CDR3 reads TGCGCCAGCAGCCACGGGACAGGTAACACCGGGGAGCTGTTTTTT.

Worth noting for this clone: In the same sample, other DNA sequences code for this CDR3. The chain has TRBV18 and TRBJ2-1, with D perhaps TRBD1 (6 bases). Germline V gene lookup returns CDR1 KGHSH and CDR2 LQKENI. Between the trimmed V and J ends, which lost 2 bases and 5 bases, there was a span of 10 bases. The CDR3 is 14 residues long. CDR3 region: CASSPVAGDNEQFF. The CDR3, as DNA: TGTGCCAGCTCACCAGTGGCAGGGGACAATGAGCAGTTCTTC. Based on the CDR3 plus reference TRBV18 and TRBJ2-1, the full variable domain is NAGVMQNPRHLVRRRGQEARLRCSPMKGHSHVYWYRQLPEEGLKFMVYLQKENIIDESGMPKERFSAEFPKEGPSILRIQQVVRGDSAAYFCASSPVAGDNEQFFGPGTRLTVL.

The rearrangement links TRBV5-5 to TRBJ2-7; 13 bases map to TRBD2. V lost 2 bases to trimming and J lost 6 bases; unmatched junction nucleotides: 5. Germline assignment: CDR1 SGHKS and CDR2 YYEKEE (reference sequence). The CDR3 sequence is 15 residues long. CDR3 in amino acids: CASSLGLAGAFEQYF. CDR3 sequence (DNA): TGTGCCAGCAGCTTAGGACTAGCGGGAGCGTTCGAGCAGTACTTC.

This clone was observed a single time. V gene TRBV19 combines with J gene TRBJ2-1; the match to TRBD1 covers 7 bases. This CDR3 spans 15 amino acids. J gave up 4 bases and V 2 bases, and 5 bases lay outside the gene matches. The V gene's germline CDR1 is LNHDA and CDR2 SQIVND (reference sequence). Here the CDR3 reads CASSILTGAYNEQFF. The CDR3 DNA follows: TGTGCCAGTAGTATACTAACAGGGGCGTACAATGAGCAGTTCTTC.

CDR3 protein: CASSPWAGTSSYEQYF. The CDR3 nucleotides are TGTGCCAGCAGCCCCTGGGCCGGGACTAGCTCCTACGAGCAGTACTTC. The J gene is TRBJ2-7, the V gene TRBV28; 8 bases are a match to TRBD2. The CDR3 sequence is 16 residues long. The ends lost 6 bases at V and 0 bases at J; junction bases unmatched: 10. The V gene's germline CDR1 is MDHEN and CDR2 SYDVKM.

This clone came up a few times. The genes are TRBV7-2 and TRBJ2-7, with D perhaps TRBD1 (6 bases). The CDR3 runs 16 residues. The germline V gene has CDR1 SGHTA and CDR2 FQGNSA. V shed 1 base and J shed 0 bases, with 13 bases lying between them. DNA for the CDR3: TGTGCCAGCAGCTTAGGGACAGCAAATCCCTCCTACGAGCAGTACTTC. Encoded protein: CASSLGTANPSYEQYF.